The 13 T cell receptor beta chains reported below all come from one sample, sequenced in a study of early T cells in non-severe SARS-CoV-2 infection. One entry per CDR3 protein, called by TCRdb with MiXCR from the 5' RACE reads. Counted here are 80,000 to 95,000 distinct CDR3 sequences, roughly an eighth occurring once; the ten biggest clones make up approximately 7%. Sequences were obtained from whole blood. The receptors derive from an adult who was a healthcare worker with PCR-confirmed SARS-CoV-2 infection or an uninfected control (not recorded which).

This clonotype was detected a few times. The chain couples TRBV7-3 to TRBJ1-1; 7 bases agree with TRBD1. This CDR3 is built from 16 residues. V shed 1 base and J 4 bases; nucleotides not matched to a gene: 9. Germline values: CDR1 SGHTA, CDR2 FQGTGA. The CDR3 DNA reads TGTGCCAGCAGCTTAATGTCGACAGGGAGGAGCACTGAAGCTTTCTTT. This sequence encodes CASSLMSTGRSTEAFF.

The rearrangement joins TRBV6-1 to TRBJ2-1; weak D call: TRBD1 (6 bases). CDR1 and CDR2 (germline): MNHNS, SASEGT. The V gene lost 1 base and the J gene lost 7 bases, with 17 bases spanning the gap. The CDR3 covers 16 residues. The CDR3 region has the DNA TGTGCCAGCAGTGAAGTTGGTCTAACAGGGTTGAATGAGCAGTTCTTC. Translated: CASSEVGLTGLNEQFF.

The chain carries TRBV5-1 and TRBJ1-3; 9 nucleotides match TRBD1. The CDR3 has 14 amino acids. Unmatched junction bases numbered 3, after V lost 4 bases and J lost 4 bases. The germline gives CDR1 SGHRS, CDR2 YFSETQ. Here the CDR3 DNA reads TGCGCCAGCAGCCCCGGGACAGGGGGAAACACCATATATTTT. It yields the protein CASSPGTGGNTIYF.

The chain recombines TRBV3-1 with TRBJ2-3; D gene uncertain. The CDR3 runs to 14 residues. Trimming shortened V by 0 bases and J by 9 bases, and 13 bases separated the two germline ends. CDR1 is LGHDT, CDR2 YNNKEL, per germline (reference sequence). The CDR3 region has the DNA TGTGCCAGCAGCCAAGACCCTGATTCGGGCACGCAGTATTTT. Protein sequence: CASSQDPDSGTQYF.

In this sample, this clonotype turned up a few times. V is TRBV9 and J is TRBJ2-2; D is possibly TRBD2 (5 bases). V lost 0 bases to trimming and J lost 5 bases, with 11 bases between them. This CDR3 spans 15 amino acids. Germline V CDR1 and CDR2: SGDLS, YYNGEE. CDR3 sequence reads: CASSVGVSVTGELFF. The DNA for the CDR3 is TGTGCCAGCAGCGTAGGGGTTAGCGTAACCGGGGAGCTGTTTTTT.

This clonotype showed up many times. The chain combines TRBV5-1 with TRBJ2-5; 7 bases match TRBD1. The germline CDR1 and CDR2 sequences are SGHRS and YFSETQ. The CDR3 sequence is 14 residues long. With V trimmed by 7 bases and J by 1 base, 7 bases remained unmatched. The DNA for the CDR3 is TGCGCCAGCTCCCGAGACAGGGCCCAAGAGACCCAGTACTTC. Amino acid sequence: CASSRDRAQETQYF.

The table lists this clonotype with many counts. The rearrangement links TRBV7-2 to TRBJ1-5; perhaps TRBD1 as D (5 bases). This CDR3 is built from 15 residues. Germline assignment: CDR1 SGHTA and CDR2 FQGNSA. V was shortened by 5 bases and J by 1 base, with 12 bases between the two germline ends. The chain's CDR3 is CASSLRQGSNQPQHF. The CDR3 coding sequence is TGTGCCAGCAGCCTTCGTCAGGGAAGCAATCAGCCCCAGCATTTT. Complete variable domain (other parts from reference TRBV7-2 and TRBJ1-5): GAGVSQSPSNKVTEKGKDVELRCDPISGHTALYWYRQSLGQGLEFLIYFQGNSAPDKSGLPSDRFSAERTGGSVSTLTIQRTQQEDSAVYLCASSLRQGSNQPQHFGDGTRLSIL.

V and J are TRBV29-1 and TRBJ1-1, with D possibly TRBD1 on 6 matching bases. Trimming pared 6 bases from V and 3 bases from J, leaving 8 bases between. CDR3 length: 11 amino acids. From germline, CDR1 is SQVTM and CDR2 ANQGSEA. The CDR3: CSVGQYTEAFF. As DNA, the CDR3 is TGCAGCGTAGGACAGTACACTGAAGCTTTCTTT.

This clonotype was recorded a few times. This rearrangement joins TRBV29-1 to TRBJ2-3; D is possibly TRBD1 or TRBD2 (5 bases each). Germline V gives CDR1 SQVTM, CDR2 ANQGSEA. CDR3 length: 13 amino acids. V dropped 7 bases and J dropped 0 bases, with 11 bases sitting between them. This CDR3 is CSAVRDSTDTQYF. The CDR3 DNA is TGCAGCGCTGTCCGGGACAGCACAGATACGCAGTATTTT.

The V and J genes are TRBV27 and TRBJ2-3; 11 nucleotides match TRBD2. Germline CDR1 MNHEY, CDR2 SMNVEV (reference sequence). Losses at the gene ends were 5 bases for V and 2 bases for J; bases not matched to a gene: 9. The CDR3 consists of 17 residues. The DNA of the CDR3 is TGTGCCAGCAGTAAGTTATCGACTAGCGGGGACACAGATACGCAGTATTTT. Amino acid sequence: CASSKLSTSGDTDTQYF.

The rearrangement uses TRBV5-1 and TRBJ1-2; 8 positions match TRBD1. CDR3 length equals 17 residues. With V trimmed by 2 bases and J by 8 bases, 17 bases remained unmatched. Germline loops: CDR1 SGHRS, CDR2 YFSETQ. CDR3 region: CASSFGNWDRPKGGYTF. The CDR3 nucleotides are TGCGCCAGCAGCTTCGGAAATTGGGACAGGCCTAAAGGGGGCTACACCTTC.

There are a few counts of this clonotype. The genes are TRBV7-2 and TRBJ2-3; 8 bases align to TRBD2. The V and J ends lost 1 base and 6 bases, in that order; junction bases with no gene match: 3. The CDR3 spans 14 residues. CDR1 is SGHTA and CDR2 is FQGNSA in the germline V gene. CDR3 amino acids: CASSLGLAIDTQYF. The CDR3 DNA reads as TGTGCCAGCAGCTTAGGACTAGCGATCGATACGCAGTATTTT.

Concerning this clonotype: It may be a read error: a sequence one base away is much more abundant. The chain uses TRBV20-1 and TRBJ1-2; TRBD1 might be the D (6 bases). In germline, CDR1 is DFQATT, CDR2 SNEGSKA (reference sequence). The CDR3 runs to 14 residues. The CDR3, as DNA: TGCAGTGCTAGACGAGCGGGACAAAACTATGGCCACACCTTC. Translating it yields CSARRAGQNYGHTF.